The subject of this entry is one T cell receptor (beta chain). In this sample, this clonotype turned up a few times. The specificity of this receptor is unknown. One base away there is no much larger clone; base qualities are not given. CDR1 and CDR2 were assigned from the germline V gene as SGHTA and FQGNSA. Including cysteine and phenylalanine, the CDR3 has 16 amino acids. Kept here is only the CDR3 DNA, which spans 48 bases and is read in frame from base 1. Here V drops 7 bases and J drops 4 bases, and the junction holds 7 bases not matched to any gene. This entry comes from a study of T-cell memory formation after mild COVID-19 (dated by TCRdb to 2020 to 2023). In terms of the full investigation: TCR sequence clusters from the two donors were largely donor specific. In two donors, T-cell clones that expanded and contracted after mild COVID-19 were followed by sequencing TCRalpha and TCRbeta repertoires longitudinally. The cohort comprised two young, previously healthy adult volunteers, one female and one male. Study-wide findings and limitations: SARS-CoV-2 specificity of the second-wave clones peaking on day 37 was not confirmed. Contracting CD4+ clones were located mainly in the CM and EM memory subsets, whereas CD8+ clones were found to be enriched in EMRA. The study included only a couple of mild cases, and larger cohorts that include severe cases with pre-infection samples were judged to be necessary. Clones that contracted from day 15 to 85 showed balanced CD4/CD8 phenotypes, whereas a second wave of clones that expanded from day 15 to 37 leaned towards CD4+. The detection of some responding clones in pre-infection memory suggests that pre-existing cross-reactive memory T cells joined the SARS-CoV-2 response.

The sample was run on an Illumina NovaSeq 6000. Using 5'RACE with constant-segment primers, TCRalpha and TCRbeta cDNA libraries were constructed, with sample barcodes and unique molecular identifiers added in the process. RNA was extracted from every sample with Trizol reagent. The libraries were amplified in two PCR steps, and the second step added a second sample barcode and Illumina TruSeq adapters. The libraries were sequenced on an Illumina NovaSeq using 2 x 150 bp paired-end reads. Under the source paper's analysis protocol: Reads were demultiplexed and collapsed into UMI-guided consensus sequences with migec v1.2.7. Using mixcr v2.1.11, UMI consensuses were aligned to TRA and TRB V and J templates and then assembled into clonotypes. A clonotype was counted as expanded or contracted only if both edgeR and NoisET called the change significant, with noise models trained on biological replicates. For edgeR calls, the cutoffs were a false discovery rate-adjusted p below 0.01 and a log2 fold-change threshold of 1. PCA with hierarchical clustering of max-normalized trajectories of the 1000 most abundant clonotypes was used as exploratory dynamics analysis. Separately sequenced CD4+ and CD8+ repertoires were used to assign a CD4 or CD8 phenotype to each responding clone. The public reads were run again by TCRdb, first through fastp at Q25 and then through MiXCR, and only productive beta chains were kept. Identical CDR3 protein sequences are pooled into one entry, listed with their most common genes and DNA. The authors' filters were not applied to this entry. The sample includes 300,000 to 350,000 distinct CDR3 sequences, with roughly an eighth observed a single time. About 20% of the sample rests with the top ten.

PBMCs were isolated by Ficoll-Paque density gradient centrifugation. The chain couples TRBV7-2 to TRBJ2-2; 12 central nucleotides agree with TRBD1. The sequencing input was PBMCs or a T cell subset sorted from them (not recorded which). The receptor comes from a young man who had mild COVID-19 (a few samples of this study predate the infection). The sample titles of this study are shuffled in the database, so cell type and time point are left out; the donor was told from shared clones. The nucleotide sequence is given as TGTGCCAGCAAACGGGACAGGGGGCTCGGCACCGGGGAGCTGTTTTTT. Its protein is CASKRDRGLGTGELFF.